The text below deals with one T cell receptor (beta chain). Antigen: not known. Every isolated RNA sample was fully reverse transcribed, so sequencing captured expressed TCRB transcripts. The table came from immunoSEQ multiplex PCR; TCRdb's copy has only in-frame clones and leaves some out. The table lists approximately 250,000 clones, about 23% of them singletons, with 0.012% in the top ten. Sorted populations all exceeded 95% purity. Germline CDR1 GTSNPN, CDR2 SVGIG (reference sequence). V trimming: 0 bases; J trimming: 2 bases; junction bases outside the gene matches: 2. This CDR3 is built from 14 residues. This sample stems from a study of beta chain features in type 1 diabetes. The study, taken as a whole, reports: People with Type 1 diabetes carried modestly yet significantly shorter TCRB CDR3s in all four CD4+ subsets.

The sample taken for sequencing was naive CD4+ T cells from blood. The chain couples TRBV30 to TRBJ1-1; the match to TRBD1 covers 8 bases. The receptor's source is a woman in her twenties or thirties with type 1 diabetes. The CDR3 nucleotides are TGTGCCTGGAGTGTCGGGACAGGCAACACTGAAGCTTTCTTT. Translated, it gives CAWSVGTGNTEAFF.